One and the same sample provided the 2 T cell receptor beta chains below, sequenced in a study of T-cell memory formation after mild COVID-19. A single record per CDR3 protein comes from TCRdb applying MiXCR to the 5' RACE reads. The sample records some 350,000 distinct CDR3 sequences, around 13% being singletons. The sample comprised PBMCs or a T cell subset sorted from them (not recorded which). Source of these receptors: a man between 18 and 29 years old who had mild COVID-19 (a few samples of this study predate the infection). Cell type and time point are not known.

This clonotype was detected ten times or more. The rearrangement joins TRBV4-3 to TRBJ2-2; unclear D gene. V lost 0 bases, J lost 7 bases, and 6 bases lay in between. This CDR3 is built from 13 residues. Germline V lookup: CDR1 LGHNA, CDR2 YSLEER. The CDR3 sequence: CASSQDMSGELFF. CDR3 DNA sequence: TGCGCCAGCAGCCAAGATATGAGCGGGGAGCTGTTTTTT.

This clonotype was found a few times. In nucleotides, the CDR3 is TGTGCCAGCAGCACCGGACTAGCGGGGGCGGCCCAGTACTTC. As protein: CASSTGLAGAAQYF. V gene TRBV7-3 combines with J gene TRBJ2-5, with 13 bases lining up with TRBD2. Germline CDR1 is SGHTA and CDR2 is FQGTGA. The junction had 6 bases not matched to a gene; V was cut back by 5 bases and J by 9 bases. This CDR3 comprises 14 residues.